The clone carrying this T cell receptor beta chain has just one count. Sequenced by immunoSEQ multiplex PCR; TCRdb stores in-frame clones only, minus some. The sample carries approximately 270,000 clones, 90% to 95% recorded once. Cohort assignment relied on participant-reported clinical history. With V trimmed by 8 bases and J by 6 bases, 7 bases remained unmatched. The CDR3 length is 13 residues. Germline values: CDR1 SNHLY, CDR2 FYNNEI. This entry comes from a study of blood T cell repertoires in COVID-19. Sequenced input: PBMCs or T cells enriched from blood (not recorded which). This TCR derives from a human donor in a cohort exposed to, infected with or recovered from COVID-19 (not recorded which). The donor label of this sample is uncertain. This rearrangement joins TRBV2 to TRBJ2-1, with TRBD1 identical over 7 bases. The CDR3 region has the DNA TGTGCCAGCGCCGGACAGGTAGGCAATGAGCAGTTCTTC. Protein product: CASAGQVGNEQFF.